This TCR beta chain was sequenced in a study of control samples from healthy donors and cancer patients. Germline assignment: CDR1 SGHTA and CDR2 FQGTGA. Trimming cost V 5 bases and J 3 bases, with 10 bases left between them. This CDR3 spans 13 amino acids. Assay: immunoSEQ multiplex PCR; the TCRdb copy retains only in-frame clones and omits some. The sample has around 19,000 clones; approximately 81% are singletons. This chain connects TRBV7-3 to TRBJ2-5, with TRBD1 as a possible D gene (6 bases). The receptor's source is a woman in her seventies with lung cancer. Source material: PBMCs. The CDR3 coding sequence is TGTGCCAGCAGCCCCCACAGGGAAGAGACCCAGTACTTC. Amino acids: CASSPHREETQYF.